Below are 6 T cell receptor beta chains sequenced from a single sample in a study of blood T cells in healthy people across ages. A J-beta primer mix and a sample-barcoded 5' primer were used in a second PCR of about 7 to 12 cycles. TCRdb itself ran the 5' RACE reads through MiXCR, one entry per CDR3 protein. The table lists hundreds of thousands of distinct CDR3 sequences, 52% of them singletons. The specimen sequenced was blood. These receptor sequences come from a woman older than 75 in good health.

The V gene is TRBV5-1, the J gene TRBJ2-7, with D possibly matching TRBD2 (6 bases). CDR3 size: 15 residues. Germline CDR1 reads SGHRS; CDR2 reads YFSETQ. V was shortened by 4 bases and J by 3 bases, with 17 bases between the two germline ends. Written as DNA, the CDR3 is TGCGCCAGCAGCCGCGGACGAGGAGGGGACTACGAGCAGTACTTC. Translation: CASSRGRGGDYEQYF.

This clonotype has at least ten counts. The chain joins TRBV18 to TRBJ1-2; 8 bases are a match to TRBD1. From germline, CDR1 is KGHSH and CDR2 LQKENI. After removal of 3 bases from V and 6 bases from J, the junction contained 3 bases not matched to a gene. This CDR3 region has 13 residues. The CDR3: CASSPGQGDGYTF. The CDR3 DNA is TGTGCCAGCTCACCTGGACAGGGAGATGGCTACACCTTC.

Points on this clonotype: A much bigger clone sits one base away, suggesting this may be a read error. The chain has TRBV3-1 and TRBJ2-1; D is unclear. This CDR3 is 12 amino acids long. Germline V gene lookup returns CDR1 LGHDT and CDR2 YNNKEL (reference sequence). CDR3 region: CTTSGRSGEQFF. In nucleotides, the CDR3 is TGTACCACTTCAGGACGTTCTGGTGAGCAGTTCTTC.

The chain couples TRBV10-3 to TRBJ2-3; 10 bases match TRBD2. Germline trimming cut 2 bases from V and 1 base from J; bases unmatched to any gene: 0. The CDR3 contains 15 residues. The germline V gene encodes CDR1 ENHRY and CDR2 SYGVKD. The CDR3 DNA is TGTGCCATCAGTGAGGGACTAGCGGGCACAGATACGCAGTATTTT. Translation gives CAISEGLAGTDTQYF.

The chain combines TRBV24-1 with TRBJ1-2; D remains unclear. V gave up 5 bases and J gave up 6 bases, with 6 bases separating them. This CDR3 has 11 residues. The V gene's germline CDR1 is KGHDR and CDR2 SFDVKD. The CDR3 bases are TGTGCCACCAGTGCTGGAGATGGCTACACCTTC. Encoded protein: CATSAGDGYTF.

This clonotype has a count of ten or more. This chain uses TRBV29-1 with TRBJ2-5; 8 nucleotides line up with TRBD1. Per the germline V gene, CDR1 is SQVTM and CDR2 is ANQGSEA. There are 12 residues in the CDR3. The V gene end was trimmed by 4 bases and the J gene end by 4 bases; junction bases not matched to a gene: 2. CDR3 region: CSVVGQGETQYF. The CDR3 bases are TGCAGCGTTGTCGGACAGGGAGAGACCCAGTACTTC.